The 22 T cell receptor beta chains listed next were all sequenced from one sample in a study of graft-versus-host responses after intestinal transplantation. Their antigen targets remain unknown. Only in-frame clones appear in the TCRdb table, and some are missing; sequencing was by immunoSEQ multiplex PCR. The table has over 80,000 clones, 91% seen once; the top ten hold approximately 0.17%. The source was unstimulated CD4+ T cells sorted from spleen or lymph node cells, collected before transplant. These receptors all stem from a human donor who was the organ donor for an intestinal transplant.

This clone was seen a single time. CDR3 in DNA: TGTGCCAGCAGTGTATATAATTCACCCCTCCACTTT. This encodes CASSVYNSPLHF. The chain recombines TRBV6-5 with TRBJ1-6; D remains ambiguous. V lost 5 bases and J lost 4, with 3 bases in between. Germline loops: CDR1 MNHEY, CDR2 SVGAGI. The CDR3 sequence is 12 residues long.

On this clone itself: Other DNA variants within this sample encode the same CDR3. J is TRBJ1-2 and V is TRBV18, with unresolved D. The CDR3 consists of 15 residues. V shed 6 bases and J shed 0 bases, with 14 bases lying between them. The germline V gene encodes CDR1 KGHSH and CDR2 LQKENI. DNA of the CDR3: TGTGCCAGCTCGCCTCTAACCGGGACTAACTATGGCTACACCTTC. Protein product: CASSPLTGTNYGYTF.

V gene TRBV11-2 combines with J gene TRBJ1-4; the D is unclear. CDR1 is SGHAT, CDR2 FQNNGV, per germline. The length of the CDR3 is 12 residues. Trimming took off 8 bases at V and 12 bases at J, with 16 bases between the two ends. DNA of the CDR3: TGTGCCAGCCGATACCCGGGGAGGGAACTGTTTTTT. The encoded protein is CASRYPGRELFF.

This clone was seen just once. This sequence joins TRBV5-1 and TRBJ2-7, with 9 bases lining up with TRBD1. V gave up 0 bases and J gave up 2 bases; unmatched junction bases: 3. This CDR3 contains 15 residues. The germline V gene has CDR1 SGHRS and CDR2 YFSETQ. The CDR3 DNA follows: TGCGCCAGCAGCTTGGGGGGGACAGGGACCTACGAGCAGTACTTC. Protein: CASSLGGTGTYEQYF.

V is TRBV7-2 and J is TRBJ1-2; 7 nucleotides line up with TRBD1. The CDR3 loop spans 13 amino acids. CDR1 SGHTA and CDR2 FQGNSA come from the germline V gene. The V segment lost 5 bases and the J segment 8 bases; nucleotides outside the gene matches: 8. The CDR3 region has the DNA TGTGCCAGCAGCGTAAGACAGGGTGGGGGCTACACCTTC. It translates to CASSVRQGGGYTF.

This clone was counted once. The sample carries other DNA sequences with the same CDR3. This rearrangement joins TRBV6-6 to TRBJ2-5; a possible D gene is TRBD2 (6 bases). Between the trimmed V and J ends, which lost 3 bases and 4 bases, there was a span of 12 bases. CDR1 and CDR2 from the germline V gene are MNHNY and SVGAGI (reference sequence). This CDR3 contains 14 residues. The CDR3 sequence is CASSYGLARETQYF. The CDR3 DNA sequence: TGTGCCAGCAGTTATGGGCTAGCGCGAGAGACCCAGTACTTC.

The rearrangement joins TRBV5-5 to TRBJ2-7, with D perhaps TRBD1 (5 bases). This CDR3 spans 12 amino acids. Germline CDR1 SGHKS, CDR2 YYEKEE (reference sequence). The germline V and J ends were trimmed by 5 bases and 4 bases, with 10 bases remaining between them. CDR3 DNA: TGTGCCAGCAGTAACTCAGGGTACGAGCAGTACTTC. Residues: CASSNSGYEQYF.

The V call is TRBV7-6, the J call TRBJ2-3; the match to TRBD2 covers 8 bases. V lost 5 bases and J lost 2; bases outside the gene matches: 6. The CDR3 loop spans 15 amino acids. Germline-derived CDR1 and CDR2 are SGHVS and FNYEAQ. CDR3 loop: CASSPSGGYTDTQYF. The CDR3 DNA sequence: TGTGCCAGCAGCCCCAGCGGGGGTTACACAGATACGCAGTATTTT.

V is TRBV7-2 and J is TRBJ2-3, with D hard to call. Germline CDR1 SGHTA, CDR2 FQGNSA. Trimming left V 1 base short and J 7 bases short, with 6 bases between. The CDR3 has 12 amino acids. Here the CDR3 reads CASSLERNTQYF. The CDR3 DNA follows: TGTGCCAGCAGCTTAGAGCGTAATACGCAGTATTTT.

This clone appeared a few times. The DNA of the CDR3 is TGCGCCAGCAGCTTGGGGGACAGGAACACTGAAGCTTTCTTT. Encoded protein: CASSLGDRNTEAFF. J is TRBJ1-1 and V is TRBV5-1; 7 bases align to TRBD1. This CDR3 is built from 14 residues. Looked up from germline, CDR1 is SGHRS and CDR2 is YFSETQ. Unmatched junction bases numbered 0, after V lost 0 bases and J lost 1 base.

The chain carries TRBV27 and TRBJ2-4, with 7 positions matching TRBD2. Germline lookup yields CDR1 MNHEY and CDR2 SMNVEV (reference sequence). V trimming: 4 bases; J trimming: 0 bases; junction bases outside the gene matches: 9. This CDR3 region has 17 residues. DNA for the CDR3: TGTGCCAGCAGTTCTGCGGGAGATGTCCTAGCCAAAAACATTCAGTACTTC. Its protein is CASSSAGDVLAKNIQYF.

The gene calls are TRBV4-3 and TRBJ2-3, with D possibly being TRBD2 (6 bases). V dropped 0 bases and J dropped 4 bases, with 14 bases sitting between them. CDR1 and CDR2 (germline): LGHNA, YSLEER. There are 16 residues in the CDR3. CDR3 loop: CASSQDNGASADTQYF. The DNA for the CDR3 is TGCGCCAGCAGCCAAGATAACGGGGCTAGCGCAGATACGCAGTATTTT.

V is TRBV18 and J is TRBJ2-3; weak D call: TRBD1 (6 bases). Germline V gene data show CDR1 as KGHSH and CDR2 as LQKENI. V lost 0 bases to trimming and J lost 1 base, with 14 bases between them. This CDR3 contains 17 residues. The CDR3 region has the DNA TGTGCCAGCTCACCACCCAGGGGTCGGTTTGGCACAGATACGCAGTATTTT. Protein sequence: CASSPPRGRFGTDTQYF.

The gene calls are TRBV11-2 and TRBJ2-3; D is undetermined. This CDR3 region has 17 residues. Trimming stripped 1 base from V and 0 bases from J, with 14 bases between. Germline CDR1 reads SGHAT; CDR2 reads FQNNGV. CDR3 residues: CASSLGAGPFSTDTQYF. Written as DNA, the CDR3 is TGTGCCAGCAGCTTAGGTGCAGGCCCCTTTAGCACAGATACGCAGTATTTT. Supplemented by reference TRBV11-2 and TRBJ2-3, the full variable domain reads EAGVAQSPRYKIIEKRQSVAFWCNPISGHATLYWYQQILGQGPKLLIQFQNNGVVDDSQLPKDRFSAERLKGVDSTLKIQPAKLEDSAVYLCASSLGAGPFSTDTQYFGPGTRLTVL.

The rearrangement joins TRBV2 to TRBJ1-4, with TRBD1 matching 12 bases. In germline, CDR1 is SNHLY, CDR2 FYNNEI. The junction had 4 bases not matched to a gene; V was cut back by 6 bases and J by 8 bases. The CDR3 is 14 amino acids. The CDR3, as DNA: TGTGCCAGCAGGGGGGACAGGGGGCAAGAAAAACTGTTTTTT. Protein: CASRGDRGQEKLFF.

Concerning this clone itself: The junction shows a germline mismatch at one end, possibly a read error. The chain carries TRBV29-1 and TRBJ1-2, with D possibly being TRBD1 (5 bases). The CDR3 contains 14 residues. Germline V gives CDR1 SQVTM, CDR2 ANQGSEA. Here the CDR3 DNA reads TGCAGCGTTGAAGGAGCGCAGGGTAACCATGGCTACACCTTC. Encoded protein: CSVEGAQGNHGYTF.

This chain's CDR3 is CASSSPRDRGSEKLFF. The DNA of the CDR3 is TGTGCCAGCAGCTCCCCCCGTGACAGGGGGAGCGAAAAACTGTTTTTT. V usage is TRBV7-9 and J usage is TRBJ1-4, with 9 bases fitting TRBD1. The CDR3 runs to 16 residues. Germline trimming cut 4 bases from V and 8 bases from J; bases unmatched to any gene: 11. Germline V lookup: CDR1 SEHNR, CDR2 FQNEAQ (reference sequence).

V gene TRBV27 combines with J gene TRBJ2-3, with 7 positions matching TRBD2. The ends lost 3 bases at V and 1 base at J; junction bases unmatched: 10. Germline V gene data show CDR1 as MNHEY and CDR2 as SMNVEV (reference sequence). This CDR3 has 17 amino acids. CDR3 DNA sequence: TGTGCCAGCAGTTTCGCCGGGGGGAACAGCGGCACAGATACGCAGTATTTT. This encodes CASSFAGGNSGTDTQYF.

This clone was counted a single time. The chain has TRBV7-9 and TRBJ2-5; D perhaps matches TRBD2 (6 bases). V was cut by 5 bases and J by 0 bases, with 16 bases left in between. Germline V gene sequence: CDR1 SEHNR, CDR2 FQNEAQ (reference sequence). The CDR3 is 16 residues long. CDR3 in DNA: TGTGCCAGCAGCCCCCAGAGGGCGGGGTACCAAGAGACCCAGTACTTC. Translating gives CASSPQRAGYQETQYF.

The chain recombines TRBV30 with TRBJ1-1; D remains ambiguous. Germline CDR1 and CDR2: GTSNPN and SVGIG (reference sequence). The CDR3 is 12 residues long. V was trimmed by 4 bases and J by 2 bases, leaving 8 bases between them. CDR3 sequence (DNA): TGTGCCTGGATTTGCGGTAACACTGAAGCTTTCTTT. This translates into CAWICGNTEAFF.

V is TRBV7-3 and J is TRBJ1-6; D unresolved. CDR3 size: 15 residues. CDR1 is SGHTA and CDR2 is FQGTGA in the germline V gene. V was cut by 2 bases and J by 7 bases, with 12 bases left in between. For the CDR3, the DNA is TGTGCCAGCAGCTTAGGAGTTAGCGTGAATTCACCCCTCCACTTT. It codes for CASSLGVSVNSPLHF.

The chain couples TRBV19 to TRBJ2-3; D is perhaps TRBD2 (6 bases). The CDR3 loop spans 13 amino acids. Germline CDR1 LNHDA, CDR2 SQIVND (reference sequence). V lost 11 bases and J lost 4, with 16 bases in between. The CDR3 spells CAVSRDFPDTQYF. The CDR3 nucleotides read TGTGCCGTATCCCGGGACTTCCCAGATACGCAGTATTTT. Full variable domain (outside the CDR3, taken from reference TRBV19 and TRBJ2-3): DGGITQSPKYLFRKEGQNVTLSCEQNLNHDAMYWYRQDPGQGLRLIYYSQIVNDFQKGDIAEGYSVSREKKESFPLTVTSAQKNPTAFYLCAVSRDFPDTQYFGPGTRLTVL.